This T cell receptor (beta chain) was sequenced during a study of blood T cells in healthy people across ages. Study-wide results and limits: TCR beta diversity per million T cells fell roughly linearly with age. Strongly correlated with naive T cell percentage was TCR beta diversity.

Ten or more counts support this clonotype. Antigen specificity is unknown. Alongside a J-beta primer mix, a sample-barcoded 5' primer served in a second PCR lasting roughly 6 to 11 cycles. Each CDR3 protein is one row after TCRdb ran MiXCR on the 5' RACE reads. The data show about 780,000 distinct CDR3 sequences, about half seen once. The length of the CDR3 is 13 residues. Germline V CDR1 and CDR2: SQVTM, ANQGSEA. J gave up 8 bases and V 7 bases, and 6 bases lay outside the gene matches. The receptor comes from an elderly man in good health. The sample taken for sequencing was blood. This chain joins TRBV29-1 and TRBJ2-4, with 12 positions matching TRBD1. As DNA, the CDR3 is TGCAGCGCTGGGACAGGGGGCATGGACATTCAGTACTTC. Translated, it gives CSAGTGGMDIQYF.